These 26 T cell receptor beta chains came from one sample sequenced in a study of T cell repertoires in cytomegalovirus infection. One entry per CDR3 protein, called by TCRdb with MiXCR from the reads. Of about 300,000 distinct CDR3 sequences detected, approximately 8.9% appear once; the ten largest clones hold approximately 2.4%. The sequencing sample was made of PBMCs. The receptors originated from a human donor in good health (CMV status not recorded). Some clones in this sample may be carry-over from other donors' samples.

This clonotype was recorded many times. This chain uses TRBV7-9 with TRBJ2-4; D unresolved. The germline V and J ends were trimmed by 1 base and 6 bases, with 10 bases remaining between them. The germline V gene encodes CDR1 SEHNR and CDR2 FQNEAQ (reference sequence). This CDR3 has 14 residues. CDR3 nucleotides: TGTGCCAGCAGCTTAGATGGTCAGGCAAACATTCAGTACTTC. This gives the protein CASSLDGQANIQYF.

Many counts were recorded for this clonotype. This rearrangement joins TRBV7-9 to TRBJ1-4; 8 bases are shared with TRBD1. The CDR3 runs to 13 residues. The ends lost 4 bases at V and 15 bases at J; junction bases unmatched: 10. The germline V gene encodes CDR1 SEHNR and CDR2 FQNEAQ (reference sequence). The CDR3 loop reads CASSSARDRWLFF. Here the CDR3 DNA reads TGTGCCAGCAGCTCCGCCCGGGACAGGTGGTTGTTTTTT. Full variable domain (remainder filled in from reference TRBV7-9 and TRBJ1-4): DTGVSQNPRHKITKRGQNVTFRCDPISEHNRLYWYRQTLGQGPEFLTYFQNEAQLEKSRLLSDRFSAERPKGSFSTLEIQRTEQGDSAMYLCASSSARDRWLFFGSGTQLSVL.

This clonotype showed up just a few times. J is TRBJ1-1 and V is TRBV2; D ambiguous. The germline gives CDR1 SNHLY, CDR2 FYNNEI. This CDR3 is 11 amino acids long. V was trimmed by 8 bases and J by 4 bases, leaving 8 bases between them. The CDR3 nucleotides are TGTGCCAGCTGGGGAGGCACTGAAGCTTTCTTT. This encodes CASWGGTEAFF.

This clonotype was counted at least ten times. The V and J genes are TRBV18 and TRBJ2-1; 10 bases match TRBD2. The CDR3 runs to 17 residues. Germline V gives CDR1 KGHSH, CDR2 LQKENI. V shed 3 bases, J shed 10 bases, and the junction held 15 bases outside the gene matches. CDR3 residues: CASSPSGLAAKTSEQFF. Written as DNA, the CDR3 is TGTGCCAGCTCACCCTCAGGACTAGCGGCCAAAACTTCCGAGCAGTTCTTC.

The genes are TRBV6-1 and TRBJ2-5, with 8 bases matching TRBD1. V lost 8 bases, J lost 2 bases, and 7 bases stayed unmatched. Germline V CDR1 and CDR2: MNHNS, SASEGT. The CDR3 totals 14 residues. The CDR3 bases are TGTGCCAGCGGGTGGACAGGGCCTCAAGAGACCCAGTACTTC. This gives the protein CASGWTGPQETQYF.

The rearrangement links TRBV27 to TRBJ2-3; 8 bases line up with TRBD2. The V gene end was trimmed by 9 bases and the J gene end by 5 bases; junction bases not matched to a gene: 19. This CDR3 region has 17 residues. Germline CDR1 MNHEY, CDR2 SMNVEV (reference sequence). CDR3 sequence (DNA): TGTGCCAGTAGCGGGGCTAGCGGGTTCCTAGTGGGAGATACGCAGTATTTT. The encoded protein is CASSGASGFLVGDTQYF.

This clonotype was seen many times. The chain employs TRBV5-4 and TRBJ2-3, with 7 bases fitting TRBD2. From germline, CDR1 is SGHNT and CDR2 YYREEE (reference sequence). The CDR3 loop spans 16 amino acids. With 0 bases clipped from V and 2 bases from J, the junction kept 6 bases outside the gene matches. The CDR3 coding sequence is TGTGCCAGCAGCTTGGTGCCGAGCGGGATCACAGATACGCAGTATTTT. This sequence encodes CASSLVPSGITDTQYF.

This clonotype was seen repeatedly, ten times or more. The genes are TRBV24-1 and TRBJ2-2; TRBD1 might be the D (6 bases). Trimming took off 4 bases at V and 0 bases at J, with 11 bases between the two ends. CDR3 length: 16 residues. Per the germline V gene, CDR1 is KGHDR and CDR2 is SFDVKD. The CDR3 spells CATSDLGTTNTGELFF. CDR3 sequence (DNA): TGTGCCACCAGTGACCTCGGGACAACGAACACCGGGGAGCTGTTTTTT.

V and J are TRBV29-1 and TRBJ2-7; D gene ambiguous. V lost 6 bases and J lost 3, with 9 bases in between. Germline loops: CDR1 SQVTM, CDR2 ANQGSEA. CDR3 length equals 11 residues. The CDR3 DNA sequence: TGCAGCGTAGCCGACGGCTACGAGCAGTACGTC. Amino acids: CSVADGYEQYV.

In its sample, this clonotype was seen a few times. The chain carries TRBV6-1 and TRBJ1-6; D may be TRBD1 (5 bases). The CDR3 runs 14 residues. V was shortened by 5 bases and J by 8 bases, with 13 bases between the two germline ends. Germline CDR1 MNHNS, CDR2 SASEGT. The CDR3 is CASSLTVSDSPLHF. CDR3 in DNA: TGTGCCAGCAGTCTGACAGTTAGCGATTCACCCCTCCACTTT.

This clonotype was seen at least ten times. The V gene is TRBV20-1, the J gene TRBJ2-5; TRBD2 aligns across 8 bases. The V and J ends lost 4 bases and 4 bases, in that order; junction bases with no gene match: 5. The CDR3 spans 13 residues. Germline CDR1 reads DFQATT; CDR2 reads SNEGSKA (reference sequence). CDR3 in DNA: TGCAGTGCTACGAAGCGGGGGAGAGAGACCCAGTACTTC. Protein sequence: CSATKRGRETQYF.

This clonotype was counted many times. The CDR3 reads CASSRYLGSYTF. In nucleotides, the CDR3 is TGTGCCAGCAGCCGGTACCTCGGCAGCTACACCTTC. The chain couples TRBV7-2 to TRBJ1-2; D gene ambiguous. Trimming left V 5 bases short and J 9 bases short, with 13 bases between. Per germline, CDR1 SGHTA and CDR2 FQGNSA. The CDR3 runs to 12 residues.

There are a few counts of this clonotype. Here the CDR3 reads CASSLGYIAKNIQYF. CDR3 in DNA: TGTGCCAGCAGCTTAGGATACATAGCCAAAAACATTCAGTACTTC. The rearrangement joins TRBV7-2 to TRBJ2-4, with no clear D. V was trimmed by 1 base and J by 0 bases, leaving 7 bases between them. This CDR3 contains 15 residues. CDR1 is SGHTA and CDR2 is FQGNSA in the germline V gene.

This clonotype was counted only a few times. J is TRBJ2-7 and V is TRBV6-2 or TRBV6-3; D is uncertain. The CDR3 sequence is 13 residues long. Trimming removed 2 bases from V and 3 bases from J, with 8 bases in between. Germline CDR1 MNHEY, CDR2 SVGEGT. In DNA, the CDR3 is TGTGCCAGCAGTTACAGGAGAAACTACGAGCAGTACGTC. Its protein is CASSYRRNYEQYV.

This clonotype was detected once. V usage is TRBV12-3 or TRBV12-4 and J usage is TRBJ1-1; TRBD1 aligns across 9 bases. The length of the CDR3 is 13 residues. Trimming at V came to 8 bases and at J to 5 bases, leaving 6 bases not matched to a gene. The CDR3 DNA reads as TGTGCCAGCGGGACAGGGACTTCTACTGAAGCTTTCTTT. Protein product: CASGTGTSTEAFF.

This clonotype was detected a few times. The chain is built from TRBV9 and TRBJ2-7; D is ambiguous. Trimming shortened V by 4 bases and J by 0 bases, and 11 bases separated the two germline ends. The germline V gene encodes CDR1 SGDLS and CDR2 YYNGEE. The CDR3 has 14 residues. As DNA, the CDR3 is TGTGCCAGCAGCTCCCGACTGGCCTCCTACGAGCAGTACTTC. As protein: CASSSRLASYEQYF.

The J gene is TRBJ2-1, the V gene TRBV28; D assignment may be TRBD1 or TRBD2 (5 bases each). The germline CDR1 and CDR2 sequences are MDHEN and SYDVKM. CDR3 size: 12 residues. V dropped 7 bases and J dropped 6 bases, with 10 bases sitting between them. The CDR3 reads CASTRGTNEQFF. CDR3 in DNA: TGTGCCAGCACCCGAGGGACCAATGAGCAGTTCTTC.

This clonotype has just a few counts. This chain links TRBV7-9 with TRBJ2-7; a possible D gene is TRBD2 (5 bases). Trimming pared 5 bases from V and 6 bases from J, leaving 11 bases between. Germline lookup yields CDR1 SEHNR and CDR2 FQNEAQ (reference sequence). This CDR3 is built from 12 residues. CDR3 bases: TGTGCCAGCAGCCTCGGGGATCCCGAGCAGTACTTC. Protein sequence: CASSLGDPEQYF.

This clonotype has more than one count but fewer than ten. The chain recombines TRBV28 with TRBJ1-1; TRBD1 is a possible D gene (5 bases). Germline V gene sequence: CDR1 MDHEN, CDR2 SYDVKM. Between the trimmed V and J ends, which lost 3 bases and 4 bases, there was a span of 12 bases. The CDR3 loop spans 14 amino acids. The CDR3 bases are TGTGCCAGCAGTTTGGGGGAGTCTGGCACTGAAGCTTTCTTT. Protein sequence: CASSLGESGTEAFF.

The sample holds many counts of this clonotype. This chain links TRBV14 with TRBJ2-7; 11 bases fit TRBD1. The length of the CDR3 is 15 residues. V gave up 3 bases and J gave up 6 bases; unmatched junction bases: 7. Germline V CDR1 and CDR2: SGHDN, FVKESK. The chain's CDR3 is CASSHRDRGGREQYF. In DNA, the CDR3 is TGTGCCAGCAGCCACCGGGACAGGGGGGGTCGCGAGCAGTACTTC.

This clonotype was counted many times. The V gene is TRBV7-8, the J gene TRBJ1-1, with a weak D call TRBD1 (5 bases). Trimming took 6 bases from V and 1 from J, leaving 9 bases between them. CDR1 is SGHVS, CDR2 FQNEAQ, per germline. The CDR3 is made up of 13 amino acids. In DNA form, the CDR3 reads TGTGCCAGCAGACGGGGACCGAACACTGAAGCTTTCTTT. This codes for CASRRGPNTEAFF. The entire variable domain, with the rest obtained from reference TRBV7-8 and TRBJ1-1, is as follows: GAGVSQSPRYKVAKRGQDVALRCDPISGHVSLFWYQQALGQGPEFLTYFQNEAQLDKSGLPSDRFFAERPEGSVSTLKIQRTQQEDSAVYLCASRRGPNTEAFFGQGTRLTVV.

Many counts were recorded for this clonotype. This sequence joins TRBV12-3 or TRBV12-4 and TRBJ2-2; 12 nucleotides line up with TRBD1. V lost 11 bases to trimming and J lost 3 bases; unmatched junction nucleotides: 10. The CDR3 spans 16 residues. The chain's CDR3 is CAAPGDRGRDTGELFF. The CDR3 region has the DNA TGTGCCGCTCCTGGGGACAGGGGGCGCGACACCGGGGAGCTGTTTTTT.

The V and J genes are TRBV20-1 and TRBJ2-5; TRBD2 matches at 7 bases. CDR3 size: 12 residues. CDR1 and CDR2 (germline): DFQATT, SNEGSKA (reference sequence). In DNA form, the CDR3 reads TGCAGCGGCTTGGGGGGGGAAGAGACCCAGTACTTC. Translated, it gives CSGLGGEETQYF.

This clonotype was counted only a few times. As DNA, the CDR3 is TGTGCCACGGCCCAGGAAACTCGCACAGATACGCAGTATTTT. Encoded protein: CATAQETRTDTQYF. V is TRBV10-3 and J is TRBJ2-3; D is uncertain. The germline gives CDR1 ENHRY, CDR2 SYGVKD. The CDR3 consists of 14 residues. V was cut by 10 bases and J by 1 base, with 15 bases left in between.

The table lists this clonotype with many counts. CDR3 protein: CATSDLTRDNNEQFF. The CDR3 DNA sequence: TGTGCCACCAGTGATTTGACCCGGGACAACAATGAGCAGTTCTTC. The gene calls are TRBV24-1 and TRBJ2-1, with TRBD1 as a possible D gene (6 bases). V lost 0 bases and J lost 5, with 10 bases in between. The CDR3 totals 15 residues. Germline V lookup: CDR1 KGHDR, CDR2 SFDVKD.

This clonotype was observed a handful of times. V usage is TRBV5-1 and J usage is TRBJ2-1, with D perhaps being TRBD1 or TRBD2 (5 bases each). The germline CDR1 and CDR2 sequences are SGHRS and YFSETQ. This CDR3 has 16 residues. V lost 1 base, J lost 2 bases, and 13 bases lay in between. The CDR3 sequence: CASSLIGTVAYNEQFF. Here the CDR3 DNA reads TGCGCCAGCAGCTTGATCGGGACGGTGGCCTACAATGAGCAGTTCTTC.